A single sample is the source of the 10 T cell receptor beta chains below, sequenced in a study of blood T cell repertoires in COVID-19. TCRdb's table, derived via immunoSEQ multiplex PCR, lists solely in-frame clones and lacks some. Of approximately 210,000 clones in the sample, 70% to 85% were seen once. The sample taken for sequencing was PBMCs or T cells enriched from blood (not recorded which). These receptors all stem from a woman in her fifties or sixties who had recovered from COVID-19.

For the CDR3, the DNA is TGCGCCAGCAGTGAGTCGACAGGGGGCCCCTACGAGCAGTACTTC. It codes for CASSESTGGPYEQYF. The chain recombines TRBV10-1 with TRBJ2-7, with TRBD1 identical over 10 bases. The ends lost 0 bases at V and 2 bases at J; junction bases unmatched: 1. Germline V lookup: CDR1 WNHNN, CDR2 SYGVQD (reference sequence). CDR3 length: 15 residues.

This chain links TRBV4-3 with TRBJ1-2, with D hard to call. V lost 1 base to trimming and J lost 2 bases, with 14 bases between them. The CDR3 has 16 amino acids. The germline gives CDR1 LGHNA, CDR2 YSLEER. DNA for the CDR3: TGCGCCAGCAGCCAAGGTGGGCAGAGAATAAACTATGGCTACACCTTC. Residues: CASSQGGQRINYGYTF.

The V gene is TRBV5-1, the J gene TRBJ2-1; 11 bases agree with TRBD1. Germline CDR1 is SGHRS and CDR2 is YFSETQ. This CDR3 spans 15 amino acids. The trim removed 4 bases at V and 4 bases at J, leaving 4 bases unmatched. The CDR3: CASSPGTGGYNEQFF. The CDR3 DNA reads TGCGCCAGCAGCCCAGGGACAGGGGGATACAATGAGCAGTTCTTC.

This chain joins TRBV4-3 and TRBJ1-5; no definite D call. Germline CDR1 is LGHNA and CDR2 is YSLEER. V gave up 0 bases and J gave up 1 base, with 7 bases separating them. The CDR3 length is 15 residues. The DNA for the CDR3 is TGCGCCAGCAGCCAAGACAGGCAAAGCAATCAGCCCCAGCATTTT. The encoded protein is CASSQDRQSNQPQHF.

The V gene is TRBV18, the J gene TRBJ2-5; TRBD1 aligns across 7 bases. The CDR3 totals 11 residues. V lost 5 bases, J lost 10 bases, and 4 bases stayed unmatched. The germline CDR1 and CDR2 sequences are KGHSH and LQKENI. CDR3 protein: CASSSDRDQYF. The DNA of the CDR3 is TGTGCCAGCTCATCCGACAGGGACCAGTACTTC.

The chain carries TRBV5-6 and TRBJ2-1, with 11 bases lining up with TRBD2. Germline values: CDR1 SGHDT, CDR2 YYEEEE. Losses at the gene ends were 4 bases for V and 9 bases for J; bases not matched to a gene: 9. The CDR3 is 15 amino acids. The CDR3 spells CASSSSGGARGEQFF. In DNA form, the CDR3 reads TGTGCCAGCAGCAGTAGCGGGGGGGCCCGAGGTGAGCAGTTCTTC.

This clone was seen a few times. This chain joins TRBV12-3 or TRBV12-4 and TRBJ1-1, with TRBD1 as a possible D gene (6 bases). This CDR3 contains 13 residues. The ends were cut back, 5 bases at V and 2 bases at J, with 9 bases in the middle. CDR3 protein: CASSRQVNTEAFF. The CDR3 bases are TGTGCCAGCAGTAGACAGGTTAACACTGAAGCTTTCTTT.

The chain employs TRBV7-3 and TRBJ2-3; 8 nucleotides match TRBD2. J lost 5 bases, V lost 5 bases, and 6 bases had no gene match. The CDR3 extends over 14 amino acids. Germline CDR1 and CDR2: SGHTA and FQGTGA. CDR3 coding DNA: TGTGCCAGCAGCCCGGGACTAGGTCAAGATACGCAGTATTTT. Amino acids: CASSPGLGQDTQYF.

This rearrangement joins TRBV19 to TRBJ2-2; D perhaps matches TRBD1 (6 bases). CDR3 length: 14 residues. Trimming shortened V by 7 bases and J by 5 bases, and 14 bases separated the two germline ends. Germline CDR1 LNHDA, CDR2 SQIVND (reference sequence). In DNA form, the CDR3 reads TGTGCCAGTATCCCGGGACAAGAGACCGGGGAGCTGTTTTTT. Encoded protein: CASIPGQETGELFF.

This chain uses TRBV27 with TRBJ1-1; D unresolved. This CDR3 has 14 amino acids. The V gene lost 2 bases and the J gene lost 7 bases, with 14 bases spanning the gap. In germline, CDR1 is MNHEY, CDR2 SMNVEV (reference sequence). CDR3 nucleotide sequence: TGTGCCAGCAGTTTAGAGGGCCTGGATGGTGAAGCTTTCTTT. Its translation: CASSLEGLDGEAFF.